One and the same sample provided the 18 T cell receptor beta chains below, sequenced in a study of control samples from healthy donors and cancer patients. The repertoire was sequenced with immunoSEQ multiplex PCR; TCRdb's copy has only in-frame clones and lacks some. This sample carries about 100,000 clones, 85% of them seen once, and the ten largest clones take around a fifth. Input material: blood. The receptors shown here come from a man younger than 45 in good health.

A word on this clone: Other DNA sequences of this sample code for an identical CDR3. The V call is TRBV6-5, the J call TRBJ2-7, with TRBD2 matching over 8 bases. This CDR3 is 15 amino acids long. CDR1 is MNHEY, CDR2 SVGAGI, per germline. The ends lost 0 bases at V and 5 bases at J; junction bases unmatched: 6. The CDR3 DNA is TGTGCCAGCAGTTACTCGAGCGGGGGCGCACACGAGCAGTACTTC. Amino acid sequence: CASSYSSGGAHEQYF.

The CDR3 spells CASSPPGGDYEQYF. The CDR3 DNA reads TGTGCCAGCAGTCCTCCGGGAGGGGACTACGAGCAGTACTTC. The chain joins TRBV28 to TRBJ2-7; 8 bases line up with TRBD2. The V and J ends lost 5 bases and 3 bases, in that order; junction bases with no gene match: 6. The germline V gene has CDR1 MDHEN and CDR2 SYDVKM. The length of the CDR3 is 14 residues.

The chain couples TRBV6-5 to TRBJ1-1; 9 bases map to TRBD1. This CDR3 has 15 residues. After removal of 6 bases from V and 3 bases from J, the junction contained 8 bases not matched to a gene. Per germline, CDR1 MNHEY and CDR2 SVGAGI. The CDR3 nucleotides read TGTGCCAGCAGGCCCACAGGGGGCGCACACACTGAAGCTTTCTTT. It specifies CASRPTGGAHTEAFF.

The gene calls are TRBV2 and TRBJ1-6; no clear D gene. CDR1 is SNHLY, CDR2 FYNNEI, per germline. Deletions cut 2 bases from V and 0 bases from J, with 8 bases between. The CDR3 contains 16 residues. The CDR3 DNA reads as TGTGCCAGCAGTGAACGCGCTAGCTCCTATAATTCACCCCTCCACTTT. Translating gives CASSERASSYNSPLHF. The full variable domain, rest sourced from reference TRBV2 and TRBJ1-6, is EPEVTQTPSHQVTQMGQEVILRCVPISNHLYFYWYRQILGQKVEFLVSFYNNEISEKSEIFDDQFSVERPDGSNFTLKIRSTKLEDSAMYFCASSERASSYNSPLHFGNGTRLTVT.

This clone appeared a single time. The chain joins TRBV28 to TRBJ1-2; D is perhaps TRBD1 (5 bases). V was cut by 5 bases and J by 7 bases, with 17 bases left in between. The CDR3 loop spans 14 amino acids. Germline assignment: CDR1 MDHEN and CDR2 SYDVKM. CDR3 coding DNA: TGTGCCAGCAGTCCGGGACTACCAGCACGTGGCTACACCTTC. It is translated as CASSPGLPARGYTF.

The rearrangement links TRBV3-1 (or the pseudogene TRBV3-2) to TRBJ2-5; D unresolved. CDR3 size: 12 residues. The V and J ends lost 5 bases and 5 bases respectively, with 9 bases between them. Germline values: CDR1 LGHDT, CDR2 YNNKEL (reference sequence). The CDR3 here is CASSLNGETQYF. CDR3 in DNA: TGTGCCAGCAGCTTAAACGGGGAGACCCAGTACTTC.

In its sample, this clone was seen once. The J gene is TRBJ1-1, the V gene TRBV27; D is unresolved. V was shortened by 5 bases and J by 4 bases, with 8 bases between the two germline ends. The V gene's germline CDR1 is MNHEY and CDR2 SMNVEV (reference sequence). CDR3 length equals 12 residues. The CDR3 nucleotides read TGTGCCAGCAGTCCCCGGGGCACTGAAGCTTTCTTT. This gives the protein CASSPRGTEAFF.

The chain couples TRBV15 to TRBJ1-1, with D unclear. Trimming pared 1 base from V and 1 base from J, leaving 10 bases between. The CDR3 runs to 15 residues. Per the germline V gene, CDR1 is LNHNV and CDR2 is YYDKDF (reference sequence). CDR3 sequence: CATSRVALSNTEAFF. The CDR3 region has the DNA TGTGCCACCAGCAGAGTAGCGCTGTCGAACACTGAAGCTTTCTTT.

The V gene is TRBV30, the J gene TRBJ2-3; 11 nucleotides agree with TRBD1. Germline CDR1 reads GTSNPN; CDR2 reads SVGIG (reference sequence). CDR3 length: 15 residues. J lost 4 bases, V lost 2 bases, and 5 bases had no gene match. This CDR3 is CAWSPGTGGPDTQYF. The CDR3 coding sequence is TGTGCCTGGAGTCCCGGGACAGGGGGACCAGATACGCAGTATTTT.

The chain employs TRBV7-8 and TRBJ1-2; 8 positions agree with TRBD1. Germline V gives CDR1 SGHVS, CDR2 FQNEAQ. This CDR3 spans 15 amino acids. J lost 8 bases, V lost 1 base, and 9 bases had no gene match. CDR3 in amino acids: CASSLGTGSLRGYTF. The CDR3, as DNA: TGTGCCAGCAGCTTAGGGACAGGGTCTTTGCGGGGCTACACCTTC.

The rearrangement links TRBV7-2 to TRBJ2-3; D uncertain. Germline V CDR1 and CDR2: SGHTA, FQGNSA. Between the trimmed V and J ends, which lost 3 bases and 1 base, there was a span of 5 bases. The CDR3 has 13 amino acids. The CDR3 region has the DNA TGTGCCAGCAGCTTCCCCGGCACAGATACGCAGTATTTT. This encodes CASSFPGTDTQYF.

The CDR3 spells CASSSFDRGLAGGEKLFF. CDR3 bases: TGTGCCAGCAGTTCGTTTGACAGGGGCTTGGCCGGAGGTGAAAAACTGTTTTTT. The gene calls are TRBV28 and TRBJ1-4, with 8 bases that match TRBD1. This CDR3 has 18 amino acids. J was trimmed by 7 bases and V by 4 bases; bases with no gene match: 17. Germline V gene lookup returns CDR1 MDHEN and CDR2 SYDVKM.

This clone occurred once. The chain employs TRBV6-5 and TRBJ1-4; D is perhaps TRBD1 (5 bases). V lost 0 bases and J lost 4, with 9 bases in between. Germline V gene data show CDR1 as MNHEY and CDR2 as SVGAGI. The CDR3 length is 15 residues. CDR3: CASSYSAGGNEKLFF. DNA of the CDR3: TGTGCCAGCAGTTACTCGGCCGGGGGTAATGAAAAACTGTTTTTT.

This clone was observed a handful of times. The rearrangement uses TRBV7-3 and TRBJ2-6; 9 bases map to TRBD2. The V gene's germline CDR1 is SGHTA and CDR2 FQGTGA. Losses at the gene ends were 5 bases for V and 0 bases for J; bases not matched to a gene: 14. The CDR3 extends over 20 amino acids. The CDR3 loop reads CASSKGGRGGRLSGANVLTF. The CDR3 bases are TGTGCCAGCAGCAAGGGGGGGCGGGGGGGCCGCCTCTCTGGGGCCAACGTCCTGACTTTC.

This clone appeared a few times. The CDR3 is CASSRLDGDRYEQYF. The CDR3, as DNA: TGCGCCAGCAGTCGCCTCGACGGAGACCGCTACGAGCAGTACTTC. The rearrangement uses TRBV23-1 and TRBJ2-7; D gene ambiguous. TRBV23-1 is designated an ORF whose function remains uncertain. CDR3 length: 15 amino acids. The germline V and J ends were trimmed by 4 bases and 3 bases, with 16 bases remaining between them.

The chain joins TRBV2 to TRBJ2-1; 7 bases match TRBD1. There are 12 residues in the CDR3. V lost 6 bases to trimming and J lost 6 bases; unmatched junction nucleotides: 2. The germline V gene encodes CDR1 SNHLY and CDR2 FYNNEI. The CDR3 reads CASRYRGNEQFF. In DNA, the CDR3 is TGTGCCAGCAGATACAGGGGCAATGAGCAGTTCTTC.

CDR3 in DNA: TGTGCCAGCAGTTCGGACCGAGGATATAATTCACCCCTCCACTTT. It yields the protein CASSSDRGYNSPLHF. The rearrangement uses TRBV6-5 and TRBJ1-6; D not certain. CDR1 and CDR2 from the germline V gene are MNHEY and SVGAGI. V lost 4 bases and J lost 4, with 11 bases in between. This CDR3 contains 15 residues.

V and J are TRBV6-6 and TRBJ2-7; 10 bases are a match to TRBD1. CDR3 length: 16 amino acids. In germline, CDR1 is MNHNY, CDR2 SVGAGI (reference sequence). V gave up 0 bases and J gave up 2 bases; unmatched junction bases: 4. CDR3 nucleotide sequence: TGTGCCAGCAGTTACTCGGGGGGACAGGGGCCCTACGAGCAGTACTTC. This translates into CASSYSGGQGPYEQYF.